This TCR beta chain was recorded in a study of CD8+ T cells in alopecia areata. cDNA reverse transcribed from extracted RNA served as the sequencing template. Clones were read by immunoSEQ multiplex PCR, and TCRdb kept only the in-frame ones, dropping some. Of 150,000 to 180,000 clones listed, about 51% are singletons. CDR3 length: 14 amino acids. The V segment lost 5 bases and the J segment 3 bases; nucleotides outside the gene matches: 10. CDR1 is GTSNPN, CDR2 SVGIG, per germline (reference sequence). Sequenced material: CD8+ T cells sorted from blood, taken at week 0. This sequence originates from a human donor with alopecia areata. The J gene is TRBJ2-7, the V gene TRBV30; TRBD2 matches 7 bases. For the CDR3, the DNA is TGTGCCTGGGCGGAAGGGGAGGGGTACTACGAGCAGTACTTC. Its translation: CAWAEGEGYYEQYF.